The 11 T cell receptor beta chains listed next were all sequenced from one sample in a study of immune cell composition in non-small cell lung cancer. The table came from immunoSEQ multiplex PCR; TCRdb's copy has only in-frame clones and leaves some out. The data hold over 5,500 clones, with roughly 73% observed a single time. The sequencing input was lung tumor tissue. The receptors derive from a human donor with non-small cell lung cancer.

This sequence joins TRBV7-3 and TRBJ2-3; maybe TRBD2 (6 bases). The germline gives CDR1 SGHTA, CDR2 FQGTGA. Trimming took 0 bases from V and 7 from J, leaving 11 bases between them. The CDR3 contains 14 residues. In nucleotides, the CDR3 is TGTGCCAGCAGCTTAACGGAGGGCGCACATACGCAGTATTTT. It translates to CASSLTEGAHTQYF.

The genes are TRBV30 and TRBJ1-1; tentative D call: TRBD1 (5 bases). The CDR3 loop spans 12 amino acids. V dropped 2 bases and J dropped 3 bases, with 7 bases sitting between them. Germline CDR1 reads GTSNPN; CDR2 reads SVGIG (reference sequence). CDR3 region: CAWSSTDTEAFF. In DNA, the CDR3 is TGTGCCTGGAGTTCGACAGACACTGAAGCTTTCTTT.

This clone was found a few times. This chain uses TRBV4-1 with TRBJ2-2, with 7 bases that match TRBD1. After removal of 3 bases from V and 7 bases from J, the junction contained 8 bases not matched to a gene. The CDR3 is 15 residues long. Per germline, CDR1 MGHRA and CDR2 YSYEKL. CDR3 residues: CASSQGPGQIGELFF. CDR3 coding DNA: TGCGCCAGCAGCCAGGGCCCGGGACAGATCGGGGAGCTGTTTTTT.

The DNA of the CDR3 is TGCGCCAGCAGCCAAAGGGACTCCCCAGCCTACGAGCAGTACTTC. It specifies CASSQRDSPAYEQYF. The chain links TRBV4-3 to TRBJ2-7; tentatively, D is TRBD2 (6 bases). V gave up 2 bases and J gave up 2 bases, with 13 bases separating them. The germline gives CDR1 LGHNA, CDR2 YSLEER. CDR3 length equals 15 residues.

This CDR3 reads CAWSRATGESEKLFF. The CDR3 DNA reads as TGTGCCTGGAGTAGGGCCACAGGGGAGTCAGAAAAACTGTTTTTT. The J gene is TRBJ1-4, the V gene TRBV30, with 7 positions matching TRBD1. The CDR3 length is 15 residues. V lost 2 bases, J lost 8 bases, and 11 bases stayed unmatched. The V gene's germline CDR1 is GTSNPN and CDR2 SVGIG (reference sequence).

For the CDR3, the DNA is TGCGCCAGCAGCCAAGAAGAGGGAAGTAATCAGCCCCAGCATTTT. Translated, it gives CASSQEEGSNQPQHF. The genes are TRBV4-3 and TRBJ1-5; D gene unclear. V was trimmed by 0 bases and J by 4 bases, leaving 10 bases between them. CDR1 and CDR2 from the germline V gene are LGHNA and YSLEER. This CDR3 has 15 amino acids.

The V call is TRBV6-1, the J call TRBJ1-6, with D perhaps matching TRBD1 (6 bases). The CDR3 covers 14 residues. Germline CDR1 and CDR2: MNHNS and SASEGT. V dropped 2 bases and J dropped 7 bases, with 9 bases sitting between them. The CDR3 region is CASSELQGNSPLHF. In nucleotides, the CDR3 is TGTGCCAGCAGTGAATTGCAGGGGAATTCACCCCTCCACTTT.

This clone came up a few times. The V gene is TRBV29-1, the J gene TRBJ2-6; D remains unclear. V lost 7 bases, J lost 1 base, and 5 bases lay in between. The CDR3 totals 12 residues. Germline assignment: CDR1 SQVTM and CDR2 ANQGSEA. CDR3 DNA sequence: TGCAGCGCCCAGTCTGGGGCCAACGTCCTGACTTTC. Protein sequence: CSAQSGANVLTF.

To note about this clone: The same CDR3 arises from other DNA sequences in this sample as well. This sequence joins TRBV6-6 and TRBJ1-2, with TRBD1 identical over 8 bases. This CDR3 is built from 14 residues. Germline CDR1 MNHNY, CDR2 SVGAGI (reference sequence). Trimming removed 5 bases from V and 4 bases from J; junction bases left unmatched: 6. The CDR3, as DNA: TGTGCCAGCAGTACACAGGGGGGGGTCTATGGCTACACCTTC. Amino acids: CASSTQGGVYGYTF.

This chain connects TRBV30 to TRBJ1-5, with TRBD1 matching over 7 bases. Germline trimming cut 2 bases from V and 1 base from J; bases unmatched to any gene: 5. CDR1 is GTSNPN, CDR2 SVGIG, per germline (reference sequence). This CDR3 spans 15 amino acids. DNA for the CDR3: TGTGCCTGGAGTAGAGGGACAGCGAGCAATCAGCCCCAGCATTTT. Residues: CAWSRGTASNQPQHF.

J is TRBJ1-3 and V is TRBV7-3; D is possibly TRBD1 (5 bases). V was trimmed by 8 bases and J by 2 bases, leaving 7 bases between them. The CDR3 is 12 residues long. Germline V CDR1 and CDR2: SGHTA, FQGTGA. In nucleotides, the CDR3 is TGTGCCAGCCGGGGGGCTGGAAACACCATATATTTT. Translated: CASRGAGNTIYF.